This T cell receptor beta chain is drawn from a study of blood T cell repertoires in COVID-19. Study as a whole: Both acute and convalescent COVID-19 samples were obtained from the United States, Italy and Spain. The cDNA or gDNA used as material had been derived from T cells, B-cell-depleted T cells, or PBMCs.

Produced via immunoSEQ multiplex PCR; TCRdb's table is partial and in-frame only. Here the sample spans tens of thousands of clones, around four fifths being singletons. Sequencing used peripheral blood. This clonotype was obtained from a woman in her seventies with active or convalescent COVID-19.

CDR3: CASSPATGNTEAFF. The CDR3 bases are TGTGCCAGCAGCCCGGCCACAGGGAACACTGAAGCTTTCTTT. This sequence joins TRBV6-6 and TRBJ1-1; D might be TRBD1 (5 bases). V lost 6 bases to trimming and J lost 1 base, with 12 bases between them. CDR1 is MNHNY and CDR2 is SVGAGI in the germline V gene (reference sequence). This CDR3 comprises 14 residues.